One and the same sample provided the 30 T cell receptor beta chains below, sequenced in a study of shared clonotypes between healthy human individuals. Assay used: immunoSEQ multiplex PCR; TCRdb lists only in-frame clones, some missing. The data contain around 1,100,000 clones, roughly 80% of them singletons. The sequencing input was memory CD4+ T cells from PBMCs. Subset here: CD45RA-negative fraction. The receptors were sampled from a man between 18 and 35 years old in good health. Some clones in this sample may be carry-over from other donors' samples.

This chain joins TRBV5-4 and TRBJ1-1; D might be TRBD1 (6 bases). The CDR3 sequence is 14 residues long. V was shortened by 0 bases and J by 4 bases, with 10 bases between the two germline ends. Germline values: CDR1 SGHNT, CDR2 YYREEE (reference sequence). CDR3 DNA: TGTGCCAGCAGCTTGGTTGGGGGCGCCACTGAAGCTTTCTTT. Translated, it gives CASSLVGGATEAFF.

The chain has TRBV19 and TRBJ1-5, with 9 bases identical to TRBD1. The V and J ends lost 10 bases and 7 bases, in that order; junction bases with no gene match: 8. The CDR3 runs 13 residues. Germline V gene data show CDR1 as LNHDA and CDR2 as SQIVND (reference sequence). CDR3 sequence (DNA): TGTGCCACCAAGGGACAGGGACGACAGCCCCAGCATTTT. It translates to CATKGQGRQPQHF. The entire variable domain, with the rest obtained from reference TRBV19 and TRBJ1-5, is as follows: DGGITQSPKYLFRKEGQNVTLSCEQNLNHDAMYWYRQDPGQGLRLIYYSQIVNDFQKGDIAEGYSVSREKKESFPLTVTSAQKNPTAFYLCATKGQGRQPQHFGDGTRLSIL.

This clone was seen just once. The chain uses TRBV11-1 and TRBJ2-5; TRBD1 matches 11 bases. Trimming at V came to 5 bases and at J to 6 bases, leaving 5 bases not matched to a gene. The CDR3 length is 14 residues. Germline V gene sequence: CDR1 SGHAT, CDR2 FQDESV (reference sequence). CDR3: CASSSRTGGKTQYF. The CDR3 nucleotides are TGTGCCAGCAGCAGCCGGACAGGGGGCAAGACCCAGTACTTC.

The chain has TRBV6-6 and TRBJ2-1; 7 bases agree with TRBD1. This CDR3 has 14 residues. Germline V CDR1 and CDR2: MNHNY, SVGAGI (reference sequence). V lost 1 base, J lost 4 bases, and 1 base stayed unmatched. This CDR3 is CASSYLTGYNEQFF. The CDR3 DNA is TGTGCCAGCAGTTACTTGACAGGGTACAATGAGCAGTTCTTC.

Turning to this clone: Within the sample, other DNA sequences also encode this same CDR3. The chain recombines TRBV28 with TRBJ2-1; D not resolved. CDR1 is MDHEN, CDR2 SYDVKM, per germline. The CDR3 loop spans 14 amino acids. Trimming cost V 3 bases and J 0 bases, with 6 bases left between them. The CDR3 DNA reads TGTGCCAGCAGTTTTCTTTCCTCCTACAATGAGCAGTTCTTC. Translation gives CASSFLSSYNEQFF.

In this sample, this clone turned up a few times. V gene TRBV29-1 combines with J gene TRBJ1-4; no clear D. Germline V gene sequence: CDR1 SQVTM, CDR2 ANQGSEA. V was shortened by 4 bases and J by 5 bases, with 14 bases between the two germline ends. There are 14 residues in the CDR3. The CDR3 loop is CSVVSPPENEKLFF. The CDR3, as DNA: TGCAGCGTTGTGTCCCCCCCGGAAAATGAAAAACTGTTTTTT.

Only one count was recorded for this clone. A read error is the likely source, as a far larger clone sits one nucleotide away. Distinct nucleotide sequences in the sample also encode this CDR3. This rearrangement joins TRBV6-1 to TRBJ2-7, with TRBD2 matching 12 bases. The CDR3 has 14 residues. The V gene end was trimmed by 6 bases and the J gene end by 3 bases; junction bases not matched to a gene: 3. The germline V gene has CDR1 MNHNS and CDR2 SASEGT. The CDR3 here is CASSRLAGDYEQYF. The CDR3 DNA sequence: TGTGCCAGCAGCCGACTAGCGGGAGACTACGAGCAGTACTTC.

J is TRBJ2-5 and V is TRBV6-5; tentatively, D is TRBD2 (6 bases). This CDR3 spans 14 amino acids. The V gene lost 1 base and the J gene lost 5 bases, with 11 bases spanning the gap. Germline V gives CDR1 MNHEY, CDR2 SVGAGI. CDR3 nucleotides: TGTGCCAGCAGTTACTGGACTGGGGGGGAGACCCAGTACTTC. Protein: CASSYWTGGETQYF.

The chain joins TRBV5-1 to TRBJ1-3; D gene ambiguous. The CDR3 spans 14 residues. Germline V gene data show CDR1 as SGHRS and CDR2 as YFSETQ. V was pared by 4 bases and J by 4 bases, with 12 bases between. The CDR3 sequence is CASSPAGSGNTIYF. The CDR3 DNA reads as TGCGCCAGCAGCCCAGCCGGGAGCGGAAACACCATATATTTT.

This sequence joins TRBV29-1 and TRBJ2-3; the match to TRBD1 covers 8 bases. This CDR3 has 15 amino acids. Losses at the gene ends were 5 bases for V and 4 bases for J; bases not matched to a gene: 11. Germline V gives CDR1 SQVTM, CDR2 ANQGSEA. CDR3 sequence: CSVKRAGGISDTQYF. CDR3 coding DNA: TGCAGCGTTAAAAGGGCAGGGGGCATATCAGATACGCAGTATTTT.

V is TRBV7-2 and J is TRBJ1-4; D remains unclear. Germline-derived CDR1 and CDR2 are SGHTA and FQGNSA. The CDR3 extends over 13 amino acids. The germline V and J ends were trimmed by 5 bases and 8 bases, with 12 bases remaining between them. CDR3 in DNA: TGTGCCAGCAGCGGCCGGGGAGGCGAAAAACTGTTTTTT. Encoded protein: CASSGRGGEKLFF. Full variable domain (outside the CDR3, taken from reference TRBV7-2 and TRBJ1-4): GAGVSQSPSNKVTEKGKDVELRCDPISGHTALYWYRQSLGQGLEFLIYFQGNSAPDKSGLPSDRFSAERTGGSVSTLTIQRTQQEDSAVYLCASSGRGGEKLFFGSGTQLSVL.

This rearrangement joins TRBV9 to TRBJ2-5; 7 positions match TRBD2. The CDR3 sequence is 17 residues long. CDR1 is SGDLS and CDR2 is YYNGEE in the germline V gene. The J segment lost 3 bases and the V segment lost 0 bases, leaving 11 bases of the junction unmatched. In DNA, the CDR3 is TGTGCCAGCAGCGTAGAACCCCGGGCTAGCGGAGAAGAGACCCAGTACTTC. Protein sequence: CASSVEPRASGEETQYF.

The chain recombines TRBV5-1 with TRBJ2-7; TRBD1 aligns across 9 bases. Losses at the gene ends were 1 base for V and 9 bases for J; bases not matched to a gene: 14. The germline gives CDR1 SGHRS, CDR2 YFSETQ. The CDR3 extends over 16 amino acids. The CDR3 DNA sequence: TGCGCCAGCAGCTTGCTAGAGGGACAGGGAATACCAGGGCAGTACTTC. This gives the protein CASSLLEGQGIPGQYF.

This clone was counted many times. The CDR3 region has the DNA TGTGCCAGCAGCAGCTTCGGCGGCTACACCTTC. It yields the protein CASSSFGGYTF. This chain uses TRBV9 with TRBJ1-2; D is unclear. The germline V gene has CDR1 SGDLS and CDR2 YYNGEE. Trimming shortened V by 4 bases and J by 8 bases, and 9 bases separated the two germline ends. This CDR3 contains 11 residues.

The chain has TRBV7-3 and TRBJ2-1; D not certain. This CDR3 is built from 15 residues. Germline V gives CDR1 SGHTA, CDR2 FQGTGA. V was shortened by 4 bases and J by 8 bases, with 18 bases between the two germline ends. The DNA of the CDR3 is TGTGCCAGCAGCTCTCGAATCGGGCCGGGCGATGAGCAGTTCTTC. Its translation is CASSSRIGPGDEQFF. Looking up the rest from reference TRBV7-3 and TRBJ2-1 gives the full variable domain: GAGVSQTPSNKVTEKGKYVELRCDPISGHTALYWYRQSLGQGPEFLIYFQGTGAADDSGLPNDRFFAVRPEGSVSTLKIQRTERGDSAVYLCASSSRIGPGDEQFFGPGTRLTVL.

This chain connects TRBV19 to TRBJ1-2; D ambiguous. Germline CDR1 is LNHDA and CDR2 is SQIVND (reference sequence). V gave up 6 bases and J gave up 0 bases, with 11 bases separating them. The length of the CDR3 is 14 residues. DNA for the CDR3: TGTGCCAGTAGGAGCCAGCCTACTAACTATGGCTACACCTTC. Translated, it gives CASRSQPTNYGYTF.

The rearrangement uses TRBV12-5 and TRBJ2-3; 14 bases match TRBD2. Germline lookup yields CDR1 LGHNT and CDR2 FRNRAP. The CDR3 is made up of 15 amino acids. After removal of 6 bases from V and 4 bases from J, the junction contained 3 bases not matched to a gene. Written as DNA, the CDR3 is TGTGCTAGTGGCCCGGGACTAGCGGGAGCAGATACGCAGTATTTT. Residues: CASGPGLAGADTQYF.

The J gene is TRBJ2-1, the V gene TRBV29-1; 9 nucleotides align to TRBD2. The CDR3 loop spans 16 amino acids. From germline, CDR1 is SQVTM and CDR2 ANQGSEA. The V and J ends lost 5 bases and 7 bases, in that order; junction bases with no gene match: 15. The CDR3 DNA sequence: TGCAGCGTTCTGATTTTTGCGGGAGGGCCGGGGAATGAGCAGTTCTTC. As protein: CSVLIFAGGPGNEQFF.

This clone was recorded a few times. The chain carries TRBV19 and TRBJ1-4; D is possibly TRBD1 (5 bases). The V end lost 4 bases, the J end lost 8 bases, and 11 bases lay between the germline ends. This CDR3 has 13 amino acids. In germline, CDR1 is LNHDA, CDR2 SQIVND (reference sequence). The CDR3 protein is CASSRQGGEKLFF. CDR3 nucleotides: TGTGCCAGTAGTAGGCAGGGAGGCGAAAAACTGTTTTTT.

The chain combines TRBV29-1 with TRBJ1-1; weak D call: TRBD1 (5 bases). Between the trimmed V and J ends, which lost 2 bases and 0 bases, there was a span of 13 bases. Germline CDR1 reads SQVTM; CDR2 reads ANQGSEA. The CDR3 is 15 residues long. Here the CDR3 reads CSVERQLGLNTEAFF. The CDR3, as DNA: TGCAGCGTTGAAAGGCAGTTGGGGCTGAACACTGAAGCTTTCTTT.

The chain has TRBV5-1 and TRBJ2-3, with 8 positions matching TRBD1. The CDR3 covers 14 residues. The germline V gene encodes CDR1 SGHRS and CDR2 YFSETQ. V lost 7 bases and J lost 0; bases outside the gene matches: 4. The CDR3 nucleotides are TGCGCCAGCCAGGACAGGGTCAGCACAGATACGCAGTATTTT. This gives the protein CASQDRVSTDTQYF.

The chain couples TRBV7-2 to TRBJ2-5; possible D gene TRBD1, 7 bases. The length of the CDR3 is 15 residues. The V gene's germline CDR1 is SGHTA and CDR2 FQGNSA. V lost 3 bases, J lost 5 bases, and 16 bases lay in between. The CDR3 region is CASSFRGVLGETQYF. Written as DNA, the CDR3 is TGTGCCAGCAGCTTCAGGGGGGTCCTTGGGGAGACCCAGTACTTC.

The chain is built from TRBV28 and TRBJ1-5, with a tentative D call TRBD1 (5 bases). This CDR3 spans 15 amino acids. Between the trimmed V and J ends, which lost 7 bases and 7 bases, there was a span of 20 bases. Germline lookup yields CDR1 MDHEN and CDR2 SYDVKM. For the CDR3, the DNA is TGTGCCAGCACCCTTGTCGGCCAGGGTCAACAGCCCCAGCATTTT. It codes for CASTLVGQGQQPQHF.

The chain links TRBV19 to TRBJ2-7; D is undetermined. V was clipped by 5 bases and J by 3 bases, with 8 bases between them. Germline values: CDR1 LNHDA, CDR2 SQIVND (reference sequence). The CDR3 consists of 12 residues. CDR3: CASSERGYEQYF. CDR3 sequence (DNA): TGTGCCAGTAGTGAGAGAGGCTACGAGCAGTACTTC.

This chain joins TRBV19 and TRBJ1-2, with TRBD1 matching over 11 bases. This CDR3 region has 15 residues. Germline assignment: CDR1 LNHDA and CDR2 SQIVND (reference sequence). With 7 bases clipped from V and 4 bases from J, the junction kept 8 bases outside the gene matches. For the CDR3, the DNA is TGTGCCAGTAACTCCAGGGACAGGGGGAGCTATGGCTACACCTTC. Translation: CASNSRDRGSYGYTF.

This clone was counted a single time. This chain links TRBV11-3 with TRBJ2-3, with D tentatively TRBD2 (6 bases). V lost 0 bases to trimming and J lost 4 bases, with 8 bases between them. This CDR3 comprises 14 residues. CDR1 SGHNT and CDR2 YENEEA come from the germline V gene. The CDR3 loop reads CASSLERGSDTQYF. The CDR3 DNA reads TGTGCCAGCAGCTTAGAGCGGGGATCAGATACGCAGTATTTT. Looking up the rest from reference TRBV11-3 and TRBJ2-3 gives the full variable domain: EAGVVQSPRYKIIEKKQPVAFWCNPISGHNTLYWYLQNLGQGPELLIRYENEEAVDDSQLPKDRFSAERLKGVDSTLKIQPAELGDSAVYLCASSLERGSDTQYFGPGTRLTVL.

The chain is built from TRBV19 and TRBJ1-4; D call uncertain. The CDR3 has 15 amino acids. CDR1 is LNHDA and CDR2 is SQIVND in the germline V gene (reference sequence). V lost 4 bases and J lost 0, with 9 bases in between. Here the CDR3 DNA reads TGTGCCAGTAGTAAGCTGCAGGCAACTAATGAAAAACTGTTTTTT. This gives the protein CASSKLQATNEKLFF.

V and J are TRBV5-1 and TRBJ1-4; 12 positions match TRBD1. Germline CDR1 and CDR2: SGHRS and YFSETQ. CDR3 length equals 17 residues. V lost 5 bases and J lost 3; bases outside the gene matches: 8. The CDR3 nucleotides are TGCGCCAGCAGAGCCGGGACAGGGGGCGCGTCTAATGAAAAACTGTTTTTT. Residues: CASRAGTGGASNEKLFF.

The chain links TRBV2 to TRBJ1-5; D possibly corresponds to TRBD1 (5 bases). This CDR3 has 12 residues. Germline V lookup: CDR1 SNHLY, CDR2 FYNNEI. Deletions cut 4 bases from V and 6 bases from J, with 7 bases between. The CDR3 DNA sequence: TGTGCCAGCAGTGGACAGAGTCAGCCCCAGCATTTT. This sequence encodes CASSGQSQPQHF.

This clone was found once. The chain employs TRBV7-3 and TRBJ2-1; D perhaps matches TRBD2 (5 bases). With 1 base removed from V and 9 bases from J, the gap between germline ends came to 19 bases. The CDR3 length is 16 residues. CDR1 is SGHTA and CDR2 is FQGTGA in the germline V gene. CDR3 region: CASSLSPLLAGGEQFF. CDR3 DNA: TGTGCCAGCAGCTTAAGTCCGCTCCTGGCTGGAGGTGAGCAGTTCTTC.